This TCR beta chain was identified in a study of blood T cell repertoires in COVID-19. Per the original methods: Amplification of reference gene primers was used by the study to estimate nucleated cell counts. Profiling relied on immunoSEQ multiplex PCR, and the TCRdb table lists in-frame clones only, not all of them. V and J calls and clone size are copied from that table; D and trimming were computed from the DNA. Found here are 74,000 or so clones, 88% of them singletons; the top ten hold around 2%. The CDR3 loop spans 14 amino acids. Germline loops: CDR1 SGDLS, CDR2 YYNGEE. V lost 2 bases and J 0 bases, leaving 8 bases between the germline ends.

V is TRBV9 and J is TRBJ1-1, with D tentatively TRBD1 (6 bases). The clonotype was recovered from a human donor in a cohort sampled during active COVID-19. The sequencing sample was made of peripheral blood. The CDR3 DNA reads TGTGCCAGCAGCGTCGGACAGTTGAACACTGAAGCTTTCTTT. This codes for CASSVGQLNTEAFF. Full variable domain (remainder filled in from reference TRBV9 and TRBJ1-1): DSGVTQTPKHLITATGQRVTLRCSPRSGDLSVYWYQQSLDQGLQFLIQYYNGEERAKGNILERFSAQQFPDLHSELNLSSLELGDSALYFCASSVGQLNTEAFFGQGTRLTVV.